Sequencing of this TCR beta chain was carried out in a study of CXCR3-negative and CXCR3-positive naive CD8 T cells. Study findings and constraints: Whereas memory cells differed, naive CXCR3-negative and CXCR3-positive cells shared similar TRBV-TRBJ usage. Naive subsets did not differ in surface CD5, and TRB CDR3 properties served to infer TCR strength. TRB CDR3s were more hydrophobic in CXCR3-positive than in CXCR3-negative naive cells.

The study sorted every CD8+ T cell subset in triplicate at approximately 300,000 cells each. Remarks on this clonotype: Its target is unknown.

The CDR3 contains 15 residues. Germline CDR1 MNHNY, CDR2 SVGAGI (reference sequence). Libraries of TRB cDNA were made by 5' RACE and carried UMIs. TCRdb reprocessed the 5' RACE reads and stores each CDR3 protein as one record, lacking DNA. Reported are roughly 55,000 distinct CDR3 sequences; the ten largest clones contain around 0.58%. The source is a human donor in good health. Some clones in this sample may be carry-over from other donors' samples. This chain joins TRBV6-6 and TRBJ2-1; TCRdb proposes TRBD2, but this gene call is untestable without DNA. Input material: naive CXCR3+ CD8+ T cells from blood. Subset reported: CD45RO-CCR7+CD27+CD95- naive CD8+ T cells expressing CXCR3 (TNR3+). The CDR3 here is CASSGDWSSYNEQFF.